A single T cell receptor (beta chain) is shown here with its context. These data come from a study of blood T cell repertoires in COVID-19. TCRdb keeps only in-frame clones here, not all; method: immunoSEQ multiplex PCR. The sample contains about 230,000 clones, roughly four fifths of which appear only once. This CDR3 is built from 13 residues. The V gene's germline CDR1 is MNHEY and CDR2 SVGAGI. Trimming removed 6 bases from V and 1 base from J, with 9 bases in between. What was sequenced was peripheral blood. This chain links TRBV6-5 with TRBJ1-1; tentative D call: TRBD1 (5 bases). This receptor was obtained from a woman of 80 years or more with COVID-19, enrolled during active disease. In DNA form, the CDR3 reads TGTGCCAGCAGCACACAGGCGAACACTGAAGCTTTCTTT. Residues: CASSTQANTEAFF.